The clone carrying this T cell receptor (beta chain) is medium-sized. These data originate in a study of neurological immune-mediated disorders. Germline CDR1 is DFQATT and CDR2 is SNEGSKA (reference sequence). Trimming left V 6 bases short and J 0 bases short, with 15 bases between. The CDR3 totals 15 residues. cDNA synthesis was performed by 5'RACE with 10-nucleotide random UMIs. Via MiXCR, TCRdb re-called the 5' RACE reads, giving one row per CDR3 protein. The data contain fewer than 35,000 distinct CDR3 sequences, roughly 16% of them singletons. Time point in this sample: technical triplicate 3. The sorted libraries were made from about a million CD4+ or CD8+ T cells.

This chain links TRBV20-1 with TRBJ1-5, with no clear D. This sequence was found in a female donor with HTLV-1-associated myelopathy (HAM/TSP). The sequenced sample was CD4+ T cells from blood. The CDR3 coding sequence is TGCAGTGCCACCATCCAGGCGGGTAGCAATCAGCCCCAGCATTTT. It translates to CSATIQAGSNQPQHF.